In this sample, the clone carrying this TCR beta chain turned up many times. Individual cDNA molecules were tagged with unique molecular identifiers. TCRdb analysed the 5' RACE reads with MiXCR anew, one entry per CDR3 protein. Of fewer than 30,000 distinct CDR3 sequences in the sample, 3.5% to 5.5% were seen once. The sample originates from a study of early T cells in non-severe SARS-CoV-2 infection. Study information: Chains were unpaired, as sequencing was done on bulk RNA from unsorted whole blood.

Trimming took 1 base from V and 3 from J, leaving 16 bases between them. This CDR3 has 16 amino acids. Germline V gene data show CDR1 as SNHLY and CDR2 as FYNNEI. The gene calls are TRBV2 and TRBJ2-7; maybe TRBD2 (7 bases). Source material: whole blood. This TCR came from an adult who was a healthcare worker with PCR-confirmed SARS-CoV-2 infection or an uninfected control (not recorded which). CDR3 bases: TGTGCCAGCAGTGAAGACGGGGGGACGGGACACTACGAGCAGTACTTC. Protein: CASSEDGGTGHYEQYF.